These 11 T cell receptor beta chains were all obtained from the same sample, sequenced in a study of beta chain features in type 1 diabetes. Study-level results: Among patients with Type 1 diabetes, TCRB CDR3s were moderately but significantly shorter in every one of the four CD4+ subsets.

These receptors lack a known antigen. Expressed TCRB transcripts got sequenced, as all isolated RNA was reverse transcribed. Some clones are missing from TCRdb's copy, which holds only in-frame ones; the method was immunoSEQ multiplex PCR. In the table there are 250,000 or so clones, 11% to 15% of which are singletons. Sequencing was performed on naive CD4+ T cells from blood. The source of these receptors is a man under 40 with type 1 diabetes.

This clone came up a few times. The chain carries TRBV5-1 and TRBJ1-1; 8 positions agree with TRBD1. V was clipped by 3 bases and J by 1 base; unmatched bases: 2. Germline V lookup: CDR1 SGHRS, CDR2 YFSETQ. The CDR3 sequence is 14 residues long. The CDR3 DNA reads as TGCGCCAGCAGCTCCGGGACAGGGAACACTGAAGCTTTCTTT. It encodes CASSSGTGNTEAFF.

This clone has more than one count but fewer than ten. The rearrangement links TRBV11-3 to TRBJ2-5; TRBD2 matches 7 bases. CDR1 SGHNT and CDR2 YENEEA come from the germline V gene. The CDR3 extends over 16 amino acids. Unmatched junction bases numbered 11, after V lost 5 bases and J lost 2 bases. The CDR3 spells CASSPRRDGGQETQYF. Here the CDR3 DNA reads TGTGCCAGCAGCCCTCGACGGGACGGGGGGCAAGAGACCCAGTACTTC.

This clone was found once. The chain carries TRBV5-1 and TRBJ2-7; TRBD2 aligns across 7 bases. CDR3 length equals 16 residues. CDR1 and CDR2 (germline): SGHRS, YFSETQ. V trimming: 4 bases; J trimming: 0 bases; junction bases outside the gene matches: 10. The CDR3 DNA sequence: TGCGCCAGCAGCCCGGGGAGGGGATCAACCTCCTACGAGCAGTACTTC. Translated, it gives CASSPGRGSTSYEQYF.

V is TRBV30 and J is TRBJ1-6, with 7 bases identical to TRBD1. This CDR3 contains 17 residues. The V gene's germline CDR1 is GTSNPN and CDR2 SVGIG (reference sequence). With 0 bases clipped from V and 8 bases from J, the junction kept 13 bases outside the gene matches. The CDR3 coding sequence is TGTGCCTGGAGTGTTCAGAGAGCGACAGGGAATGATTCACCCCTCCACTTT. It translates to CAWSVQRATGNDSPLHF. The whole variable domain, filled in from reference TRBV30 and TRBJ1-6, reads SQTIHQWPATLVQPVGSPLSLECTVEGTSNPNLYWYRQAAGRGLQLLFYSVGIGQISSEVPQNLSASRPQDRQFILSSKKLLLSDSGFYLCAWSVQRATGNDSPLHFGNGTRLTVT.

The chain uses TRBV30 and TRBJ2-3; 8 positions match TRBD2. Trimming at V came to 1 base and at J to 0 bases, leaving 6 bases not matched to a gene. This CDR3 has 16 residues. Germline V lookup: CDR1 GTSNPN, CDR2 SVGIG (reference sequence). DNA of the CDR3: TGTGCCTGGAGTGCGAAAGCGGGGGATAGCACAGATACGCAGTATTTT. It specifies CAWSAKAGDSTDTQYF.

This clone has more than one count but fewer than ten. The V call is TRBV25-1, the J call TRBJ2-3, with TRBD2 as a possible D gene (5 bases). Germline CDR1 MGHDK, CDR2 SYGVNS. Trimming pared 5 bases from V and 5 bases from J, leaving 14 bases between. The length of the CDR3 is 14 residues. CDR3 in DNA: TGTGCCAGCAGTCTGGAGGCAGGACTAGATACGCAGTATTTT. The encoded protein is CASSLEAGLDTQYF.

This chain links TRBV19 with TRBJ2-7, with 11 bases lining up with TRBD2. The J segment lost 4 bases and the V segment lost 3 bases, leaving 2 bases of the junction unmatched. CDR3 length: 14 amino acids. Germline-derived CDR1 and CDR2 are LNHDA and SQIVND (reference sequence). The CDR3 bases are TGTGCCAGTAGTATGACTAGCGGGGAGTACGAGCAGTACTTC. Amino acid sequence: CASSMTSGEYEQYF.

V is TRBV6-5 and J is TRBJ1-6; 7 bases align to TRBD1. The V gene end was trimmed by 5 bases and the J gene end by 9 bases; junction bases not matched to a gene: 7. The germline V gene has CDR1 MNHEY and CDR2 SVGAGI. CDR3 length: 14 residues. CDR3 DNA sequence: TGTGCCAGCAGTCCCGACAGGGCGGGTTCACCCCTCCACTTT. The encoded protein is CASSPDRAGSPLHF.

This clone has a handful of counts. The chain uses TRBV18 and TRBJ1-1; D is ambiguous. Trimming left V 3 bases short and J 4 bases short, with 12 bases between. Germline V lookup: CDR1 KGHSH, CDR2 LQKENI. This CDR3 is built from 14 residues. Here the CDR3 reads CASSPPGSTTEAFF. Written as DNA, the CDR3 is TGTGCCAGCTCACCCCCGGGGTCGACCACTGAAGCTTTCTTT. The full variable domain, completed using reference TRBV18 and TRBJ1-1, is NAGVMQNPRHLVRRRGQEARLRCSPMKGHSHVYWYRQLPEEGLKFMVYLQKENIIDESGMPKERFSAEFPKEGPSILRIQQVVRGDSAAYFCASSPPGSTTEAFFGQGTRLTVV.

The chain employs TRBV27 and TRBJ1-2, with D uncertain. The V gene lost 5 bases and the J gene lost 0 bases, with 22 bases spanning the gap. The CDR3 totals 18 residues. Germline CDR1 MNHEY, CDR2 SMNVEV (reference sequence). CDR3 sequence: CASSPHPPTRPANYGYTF. DNA of the CDR3: TGTGCCAGCAGTCCCCACCCCCCGACAAGGCCTGCTAACTATGGCTACACCTTC.

This clone was seen only a few times. V gene TRBV7-9 combines with J gene TRBJ2-7, with 10 bases identical to TRBD1. With 4 bases clipped from V and 5 bases from J, the junction kept 8 bases outside the gene matches. The CDR3 extends over 15 amino acids. From germline, CDR1 is SEHNR and CDR2 FQNEAQ (reference sequence). The CDR3 here is CASSSRTGGRDEQYF. The DNA of the CDR3 is TGTGCCAGCAGCTCTCGGACAGGGGGTAGGGACGAGCAGTACTTC. The complete variable domain, with remaining parts taken from reference TRBV7-9 and TRBJ2-7, reads DTGVSQNPRHKITKRGQNVTFRCDPISEHNRLYWYRQTLGQGPEFLTYFQNEAQLEKSRLLSDRFSAERPKGSFSTLEIQRTEQGDSAMYLCASSSRTGGRDEQYFGPGTRLTVT.